The rows below give T cell receptor beta chains drawn from one sample of a study of blood T cell repertoires in COVID-19. Using immunoSEQ multiplex PCR, the repertoire was profiled, and TCRdb retains in-frame clones only, with some absent. Of fewer than 130,000 clones in the sample, about 70% were seen once. The sequenced sample consisted of peripheral blood. These receptor sequences come from an older woman with acute or convalescent COVID-19. Both conserved end residues are part of each CDR3. Fields, in order: J gene, clone size, D gene, V gene, CDR3 DNA, CDR3 protein. A D gene is named only where the DNA matches it firmly. Rows give clone size only sometimes, using once, few, many, or a class for an expanded clone.

TRBJ2-1 NA NA TRBV7-2 TGTGCCAGCAGCTTAGTTCAGGGTAGCTATGAGCAGTTCTTC CASSLVQGSYEQFF
TRBJ1-6 few TRBD1 TRBV23-1 TGCGCCAGCAGTCTAGAGGGGGCCTCCAATTCACCCCTCCACTTT CASSLEGASNSPLHF
TRBJ2-7 NA NA TRBV7-2 TGTGCCAGCAGCTTATTGCGGACTGGTGAGCAGTACTTC CASSLLRTGEQYF
TRBJ2-7 once NA TRBV2 TGTGCCAGCAGTGTGGACGGGGGCTACGAGCAGTACTTC CASSVDGGYEQYF
TRBJ2-2 few NA TRBV30 TGTGCCTGGAGTGTCTCCCGGAACACCGGGGAGCTGTTTTTT CAWSVSRNTGELFF
TRBJ2-7 NA TRBD1 TRBV6-5 TGTGCCAGCAGCCAGGGACAGCGAACCTTCTACGAGCAGTACTTC CASSQGQRTFYEQYF
TRBJ2-7 NA TRBD2 TRBV7-6 TGTGCCAGCAGCCCAGGAACTAGCGGGGGGGCCGAGCAGTACTTC CASSPGTSGGAEQYF
TRBJ2-2 NA NA TRBV24-1 TGTGCCACCAGAGCAGGAACGAACACCGGGGAGCTGTTTTTT CATRAGTNTGELFF
TRBJ1-2 NA NA TRBV24-1 TGTGCCACCAGTGAACAGGGAGACTATGGCTACACCTTC CATSEQGDYGYTF
TRBJ2-5 NA NA TRBV2 TGTGCCTCAGGGACATTCGTCGAGACCCAGTACTTC CASGTFVETQYF